This T cell receptor beta chain appears in the sequencing data of a study of radiotherapy plus CTLA-4 blockade in lung cancer. Turning to the study itself: Disease control was present in 30% to 40% of patients, and objective responses in approximately 18%. Study-wide results and caveats: The best predictor of response was reported to be early blood T cell clone dynamics, with interferon-beta. Following radiotherapy plus ipilimumab, tumor-derived TCR clones expanded in the blood.

TCRdb's copy holds only in-frame clones and misses some; the assay was immunoSEQ multiplex PCR. The sample lists more than 25,000 clones; less than 80% were seen once. The CDR3 is 15 amino acids. From germline, CDR1 is GTSNPN and CDR2 SVGIG (reference sequence). V lost 2 bases to trimming and J lost 5 bases, with 16 bases between them. Comment on this clone: Its target is unknown.

This receptor was identified in a human donor with non-small cell lung cancer who had stable disease on radiotherapy plus ipilimumab. This specimen consisted of peripheral blood, obtained from a patient treated with radiotherapy plus ipilimumab. The chain combines TRBV30 with TRBJ1-3; no clear D. The CDR3 coding sequence is TGTGCCTGGAGTTCAACAGCCAGAGGGCGAAACACCATATATTTT. It encodes CAWSSTARGRNTIYF.